This entry lists 19 T cell receptor beta chains sequenced from one sample in a study of lymphopenia after photon versus proton radiotherapy. TCRdb keeps only in-frame clones here, not all; method: immunoSEQ multiplex PCR. This repertoire shows about 50,000 clones, more than 85% found once; its top ten account for approximately 18%. Specimen: peripheral blood, collected from a patient treated with photon-based radiotherapy. The receptors shown here come from a woman in her thirties or forties with cholangiocarcinoma.

The rearrangement joins TRBV5-5 to TRBJ1-4; D not resolved. The CDR3 is made up of 15 amino acids. V was pared by 6 bases and J by 0 bases, with 12 bases between. Germline V gives CDR1 SGHKS, CDR2 YYEKEE (reference sequence). The CDR3 protein is CASTPEDATNEKLFF. The CDR3 DNA is TGTGCCAGCACCCCTGAGGATGCAACTAATGAAAAACTGTTTTTT. Complete variable domain (other parts from reference TRBV5-5 and TRBJ1-4): DAGVTQSPTHLIKTRGQQVTLRCSPISGHKSVSWYQQVLGQGPQFIFQYYEKEERGRGNFPDRFSARQFPNYSSELNVNALLLGDSALYLCASTPEDATNEKLFFGSGTQLSVL.

CDR3 in amino acids: CASSRDIGTDTQYF. Here the CDR3 DNA reads TGTGCCAGCAGCAGGGACATTGGCACAGATACGCAGTATTTT. The chain combines TRBV7-9 with TRBJ2-3; the D gene is possibly TRBD1 (6 bases). V lost 5 bases and J 1 base, leaving 10 bases between the germline ends. This CDR3 is built from 14 residues. Looked up from germline, CDR1 is SEHNR and CDR2 is FQNEAQ (reference sequence).

CDR3 sequence (DNA): TGTGCCAGCTCTCCGCGACTAGGCCGGGGATACAATGAGCAGTTCTTC. Protein product: CASSPRLGRGYNEQFF. The chain has TRBV18 and TRBJ2-1; maybe TRBD2 (6 bases). In germline, CDR1 is KGHSH, CDR2 LQKENI. V was trimmed by 6 bases and J by 4 bases, leaving 19 bases between them. The CDR3 length is 16 residues.

The J gene is TRBJ1-5, the V gene TRBV19; no clear D. This CDR3 region has 14 residues. Germline CDR1 reads LNHDA; CDR2 reads SQIVND (reference sequence). V lost 3 bases to trimming and J lost 7 bases, with 13 bases between them. CDR3 residues: CASSILGLLQPQHF. Here the CDR3 DNA reads TGTGCCAGTAGTATTTTAGGGCTCTTGCAGCCCCAGCATTTT.

The chain uses TRBV7-9 and TRBJ1-1, with D unresolved. The CDR3 length is 13 residues. The V and J ends lost 5 bases and 1 base respectively, with 8 bases between them. CDR1 and CDR2 (germline): SEHNR, FQNEAQ (reference sequence). The DNA for the CDR3 is TGTGCCAGCAGCCCGAGACCGAACACTGAAGCTTTCTTT. Protein sequence: CASSPRPNTEAFF.

V gene TRBV7-8 combines with J gene TRBJ2-7; D remains ambiguous. Per the germline V gene, CDR1 is SGHVS and CDR2 is FQNEAQ. V shed 2 bases and J shed 5 bases, with 13 bases lying between them. CDR3 length equals 14 residues. This CDR3 reads CASSLIGHGDEQYF. The CDR3 DNA reads as TGTGCCAGCAGCTTAATCGGCCATGGGGACGAGCAGTACTTC.

CDR3 DNA sequence: TGTGCCAGCAGCTTAGGGTCGGCTGAGCAGTTCTTC. Protein sequence: CASSLGSAEQFF. The chain is built from TRBV7-9 and TRBJ2-1; D is uncertain. V lost 1 base and J lost 9, with 7 bases in between. CDR3 size: 12 residues. Germline V gene sequence: CDR1 SEHNR, CDR2 FQNEAQ (reference sequence).

This chain connects TRBV19 to TRBJ2-1; the match to TRBD1 covers 7 bases. The V and J ends lost 5 bases and 6 bases, in that order; junction bases with no gene match: 7. CDR1 LNHDA and CDR2 SQIVND come from the germline V gene (reference sequence). The CDR3 has 14 amino acids. The CDR3, as DNA: TGTGCCAGTAGTTCCTCAGACAGGGTCAATGAGCAGTTCTTC. It encodes CASSSSDRVNEQFF.

This chain's CDR3 is CASSQDRGTGGFYNEQFF. CDR3 coding DNA: TGTGCCAGCAGCCAAGATCGGGGGACAGGGGGGTTCTACAATGAGCAGTTCTTC. V is TRBV4-2 and J is TRBJ2-1; 11 nucleotides match TRBD1. Germline V gene data show CDR1 as LGHNA and CDR2 as YNFKEQ. This CDR3 spans 18 amino acids. Unmatched junction bases numbered 7, after V lost 0 bases and J lost 3 bases.

The gene calls are TRBV7-8 and TRBJ2-1; D call uncertain. Germline loops: CDR1 SGHVS, CDR2 FQNEAQ. V shed 4 bases and J shed 6 bases, with 7 bases lying between them. The CDR3 sequence is 12 residues long. The CDR3 is CASSWQFNEQFF. For the CDR3, the DNA is TGTGCCAGCAGCTGGCAGTTCAATGAGCAGTTCTTC. Full variable domain (outside the CDR3, taken from reference TRBV7-8 and TRBJ2-1): GAGVSQSPRYKVAKRGQDVALRCDPISGHVSLFWYQQALGQGPEFLTYFQNEAQLDKSGLPSDRFFAERPEGSVSTLKIQRTQQEDSAVYLCASSWQFNEQFFGPGTRLTVL.

The DNA of the CDR3 is TGTGCCAGCCTCGGCACTGTAGGGGGAGCTCGGGAGCAGTACTTC. It translates to CASLGTVGGAREQYF. This chain joins TRBV27 and TRBJ2-7; D might be TRBD1 (6 bases). Trimming took off 8 bases at V and 7 bases at J, with 24 bases between the two ends. The CDR3 contains 15 residues. CDR1 is MNHEY, CDR2 SMNVEV, per germline (reference sequence).

This clone showed up just once. The chain has TRBV5-4 and TRBJ2-5, with 12 bases fitting TRBD2. The germline V gene has CDR1 SGHNT and CDR2 YYREEE (reference sequence). Unmatched junction bases numbered 6, after V lost 4 bases and J lost 5 bases. This CDR3 region has 15 residues. The CDR3 is CASSIRTSGMETQYF. The CDR3 DNA is TGTGCCAGCAGCATTAGGACTAGCGGGATGGAGACCCAGTACTTC.

The CDR3 here is CASSARSETQYF. The CDR3 DNA reads as TGTGCCAGCAGCGCTCGGTCAGAGACCCAGTACTTC. The V and J genes are TRBV7-6 and TRBJ2-5; D is undetermined. Trimming stripped 5 bases from V and 4 bases from J, with 8 bases between. The CDR3 has 12 residues. Looked up from germline, CDR1 is SGHVS and CDR2 is FNYEAQ.

This chain links TRBV28 with TRBJ2-7, with D possibly being TRBD1 (7 bases). Germline lookup yields CDR1 MDHEN and CDR2 SYDVKM. V dropped 8 bases and J dropped 5 bases, with 16 bases sitting between them. This CDR3 is 13 amino acids long. The CDR3 DNA is TGTGCCAGCCGGGCAGGGGGGATGGACGAGCAGTACTTC. Amino acid sequence: CASRAGGMDEQYF.

The J gene is TRBJ2-5, the V gene TRBV7-6; tentatively, D is TRBD2 (6 bases). V dropped 0 bases and J dropped 7 bases, with 9 bases sitting between them. The V gene's germline CDR1 is SGHVS and CDR2 FNYEAQ. The CDR3 consists of 13 residues. CDR3 loop: CASSLATGVTQYF. CDR3 nucleotide sequence: TGTGCCAGCAGCTTAGCTACGGGAGTGACCCAGTACTTC.

V usage is TRBV7-8 and J usage is TRBJ2-7; 7 bases align to TRBD1. This CDR3 is built from 14 residues. V dropped 5 bases and J dropped 0; count of bases not matched to a gene: 4. In germline, CDR1 is SGHVS, CDR2 FQNEAQ. CDR3 bases: TGTGCCAGCAGCGGAGCAGGGGGCTCCTACGAGCAGTACTTC. This sequence encodes CASSGAGGSYEQYF.

V usage is TRBV27 and J usage is TRBJ2-3; 8 bases fit TRBD2. Germline assignment: CDR1 MNHEY and CDR2 SMNVEV (reference sequence). The CDR3 has 15 residues. Trimming at V came to 2 bases and at J to 2 bases, leaving 3 bases not matched to a gene. CDR3 coding DNA: TGTGCCAGCAGTTTAATAGCGGGACCCACAGATACGCAGTATTTT. This translates into CASSLIAGPTDTQYF.

This clone was counted a few times. The chain links TRBV7-2 to TRBJ2-7; tentative D call: TRBD2 (6 bases). Trimming pared 5 bases from V and 2 bases from J, leaving 7 bases between. CDR1 is SGHTA, CDR2 FQGNSA, per germline. The CDR3 has 12 residues. The CDR3 bases are TGTGCCAGCAGCGGGAGGACCTACGAGCAGTACTTC. It is translated as CASSGRTYEQYF. Full variable domain (remainder filled in from reference TRBV7-2 and TRBJ2-7): GAGVSQSPSNKVTEKGKDVELRCDPISGHTALYWYRQSLGQGLEFLIYFQGNSAPDKSGLPSDRFSAERTGGSVSTLTIQRTQQEDSAVYLCASSGRTYEQYFGPGTRLTVT.

V and J are TRBV5-1 and TRBJ1-1; D not certain. Deletions cut 5 bases from V and 2 bases from J, with 7 bases between. The length of the CDR3 is 12 residues. Germline V lookup: CDR1 SGHRS, CDR2 YFSETQ. The CDR3 is CASSFDNTEAFF. The CDR3 DNA reads TGCGCCAGCAGTTTCGACAACACTGAAGCTTTCTTT. The variable domain in full, with the rest retrieved from reference TRBV5-1 and TRBJ1-1, is KAGVTQTPRYLIKTRGQQVTLSCSPISGHRSVSWYQQTPGQGLQFLFEYFSETQRNKGNFPGRFSGRQFSNSRSEMNVSTLELGDSALYLCASSFDNTEAFFGQGTRLTVV.